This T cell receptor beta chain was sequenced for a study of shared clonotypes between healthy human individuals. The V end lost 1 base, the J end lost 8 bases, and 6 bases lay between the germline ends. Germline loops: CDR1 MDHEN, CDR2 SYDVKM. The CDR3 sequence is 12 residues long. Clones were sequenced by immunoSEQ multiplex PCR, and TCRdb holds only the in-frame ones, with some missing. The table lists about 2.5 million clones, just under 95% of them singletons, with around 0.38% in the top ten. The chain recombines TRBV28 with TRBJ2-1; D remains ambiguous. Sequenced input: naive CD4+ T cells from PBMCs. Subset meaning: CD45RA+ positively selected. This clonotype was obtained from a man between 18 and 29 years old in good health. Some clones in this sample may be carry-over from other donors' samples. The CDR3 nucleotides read TGTGCCAGCAGTTTATTGTTGGATGAGCAGTTCTTC. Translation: CASSLLLDEQFF.